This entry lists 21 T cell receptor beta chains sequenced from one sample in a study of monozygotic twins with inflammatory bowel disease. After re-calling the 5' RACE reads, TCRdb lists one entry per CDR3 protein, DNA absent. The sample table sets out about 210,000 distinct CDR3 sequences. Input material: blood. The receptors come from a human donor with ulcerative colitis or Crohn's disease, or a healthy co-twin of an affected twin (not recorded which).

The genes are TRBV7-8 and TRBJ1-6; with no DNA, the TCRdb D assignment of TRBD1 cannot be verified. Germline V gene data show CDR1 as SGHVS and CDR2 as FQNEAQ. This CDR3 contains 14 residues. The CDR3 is CASSLQGIASPLHF.

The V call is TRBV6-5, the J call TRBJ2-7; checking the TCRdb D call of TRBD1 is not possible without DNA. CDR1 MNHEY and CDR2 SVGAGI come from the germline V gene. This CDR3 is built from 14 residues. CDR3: CASSYGTDAYEQYF.

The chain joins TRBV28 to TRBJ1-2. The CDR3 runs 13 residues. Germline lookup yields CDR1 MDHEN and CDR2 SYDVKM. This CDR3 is CASSRSEGYGYTF.

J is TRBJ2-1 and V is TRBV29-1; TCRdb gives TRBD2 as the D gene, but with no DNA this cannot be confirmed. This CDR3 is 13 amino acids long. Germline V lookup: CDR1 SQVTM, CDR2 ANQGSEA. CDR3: CSVDPRGTNEQFF.

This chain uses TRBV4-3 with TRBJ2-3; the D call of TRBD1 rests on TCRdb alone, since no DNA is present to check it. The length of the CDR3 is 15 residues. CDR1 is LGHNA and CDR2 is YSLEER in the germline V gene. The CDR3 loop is CASSGDRLGTDTQYF.

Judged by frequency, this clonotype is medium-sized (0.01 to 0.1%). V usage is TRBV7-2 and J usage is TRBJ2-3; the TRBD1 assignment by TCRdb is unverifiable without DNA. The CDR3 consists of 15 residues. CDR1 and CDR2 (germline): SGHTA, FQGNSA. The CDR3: CASSTWGASTDTQYF.

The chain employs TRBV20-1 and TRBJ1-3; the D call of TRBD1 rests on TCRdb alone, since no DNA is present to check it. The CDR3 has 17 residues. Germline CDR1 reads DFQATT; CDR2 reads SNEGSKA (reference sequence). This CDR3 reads CSARAARQGGSGNTIYF.

The CDR3 protein is CASSPGGGNTIYF. This chain links TRBV11-2 with TRBJ1-3; TCRdb proposes TRBD1, but this gene call is untestable without DNA. There are 13 residues in the CDR3. CDR1 and CDR2 (germline): SGHAT, FQNNGV.

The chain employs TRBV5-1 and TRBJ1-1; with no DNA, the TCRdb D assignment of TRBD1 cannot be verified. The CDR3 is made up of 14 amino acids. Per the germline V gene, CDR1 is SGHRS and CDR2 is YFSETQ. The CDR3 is CASSSGQGTPEAFF.

This chain's CDR3 is CASSRDRLGGELFF. The V gene is TRBV5-1, the J gene TRBJ2-2; without DNA, the TCRdb call of TRBD1 cannot be checked. This CDR3 comprises 14 residues. Germline V gives CDR1 SGHRS, CDR2 YFSETQ.

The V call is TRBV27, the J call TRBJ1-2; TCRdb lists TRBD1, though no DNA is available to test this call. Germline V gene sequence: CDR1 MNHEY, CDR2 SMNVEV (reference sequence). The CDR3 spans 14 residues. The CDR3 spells CASSGWTGGYGYTF.

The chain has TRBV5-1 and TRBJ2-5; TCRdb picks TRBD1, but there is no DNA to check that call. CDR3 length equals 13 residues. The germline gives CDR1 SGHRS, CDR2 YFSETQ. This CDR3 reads CASSVEGKETQYF. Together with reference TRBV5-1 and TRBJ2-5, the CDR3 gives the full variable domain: KAGVTQTPRYLIKTRGQQVTLSCSPISGHRSVSWYQQTPGQGLQFLFEYFSETQRNKGNFPGRFSGRQFSNSRSEMNVSTLELGDSALYLCASSVEGKETQYFGPGTRLLVL.

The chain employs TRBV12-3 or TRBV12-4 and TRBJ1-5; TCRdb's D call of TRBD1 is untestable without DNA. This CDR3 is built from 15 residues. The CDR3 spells CASSPDRGGNQPQHF.

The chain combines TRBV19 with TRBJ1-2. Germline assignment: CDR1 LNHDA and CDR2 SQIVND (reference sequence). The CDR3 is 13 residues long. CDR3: CASSIDRKYGYTF. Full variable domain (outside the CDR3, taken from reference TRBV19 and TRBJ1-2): DGGITQSPKYLFRKEGQNVTLSCEQNLNHDAMYWYRQDPGQGLRLIYYSQIVNDFQKGDIAEGYSVSREKKESFPLTVTSAQKNPTAFYLCASSIDRKYGYTFGSGTRLTVV.

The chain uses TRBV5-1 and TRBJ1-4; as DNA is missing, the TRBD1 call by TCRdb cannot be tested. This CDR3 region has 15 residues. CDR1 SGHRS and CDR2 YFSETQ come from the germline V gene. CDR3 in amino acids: CASSTSGLSNEKLFF.

The CDR3 region is CSARMDSNTEAFF. This sequence joins TRBV20-1 and TRBJ1-1; TCRdb's assignment of TRBD1 cannot be checked, as there is no DNA. Germline V gene sequence: CDR1 DFQATT, CDR2 SNEGSKA (reference sequence). The CDR3 is 13 residues long.

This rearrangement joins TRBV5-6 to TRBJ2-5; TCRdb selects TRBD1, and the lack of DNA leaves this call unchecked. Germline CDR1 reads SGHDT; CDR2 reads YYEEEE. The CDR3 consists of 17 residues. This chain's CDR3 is CASSSLGQRQGRETQYF.

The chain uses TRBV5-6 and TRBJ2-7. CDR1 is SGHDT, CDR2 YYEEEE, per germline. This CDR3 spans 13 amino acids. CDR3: CASSFGTTYEQYF.

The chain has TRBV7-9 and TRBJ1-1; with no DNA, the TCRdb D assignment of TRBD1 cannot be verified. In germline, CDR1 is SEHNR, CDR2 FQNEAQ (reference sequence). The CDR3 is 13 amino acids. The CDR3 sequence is CASIDSGGTEAFF.

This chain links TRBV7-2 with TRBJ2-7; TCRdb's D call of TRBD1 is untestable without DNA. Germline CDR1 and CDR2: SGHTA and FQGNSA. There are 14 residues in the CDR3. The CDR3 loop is CASSFSGSGYEQYF.

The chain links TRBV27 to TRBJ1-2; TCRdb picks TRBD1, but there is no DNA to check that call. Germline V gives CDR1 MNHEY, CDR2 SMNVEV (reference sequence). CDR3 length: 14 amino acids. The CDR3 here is CASSLQGVGDGYTF.